Following are 23 T cell receptor beta chains from one sample sequenced in a study of blood T cell repertoires in COVID-19 (dated by TCRdb to the early 2020s). The library was generated by the immunoSEQ multiplex PCR assay. Not all clones reach the TCRdb copy of this immuneACCESS table, which keeps in-frame sequences only. Checked studies attribute under half of the gap to unresolved V genes and leave the rest unexplained. This sample comprises 170,000 or so clones, roughly four fifths of them detected only once. The ten most abundant clones make up around 8% of the sample. The material sequenced was peripheral blood. The origin of the receptors is a woman in her seventies with COVID-19, enrolled during active disease.

The rearrangement joins TRBV2 to TRBJ2-5, with D possibly being TRBD2 (6 bases). Trimming stripped 8 bases from V and 5 bases from J, with 12 bases between. The CDR3 loop spans 12 amino acids. CDR1 and CDR2 from the germline V gene are SNHLY and FYNNEI. The CDR3 spells CASGGNSETQYF. The DNA of the CDR3 is TGTGCCAGCGGGGGGAATAGTGAGACCCAGTACTTC.

The genes are TRBV27 and TRBJ2-7, with 10 bases matching TRBD2. Losses at the gene ends were 7 bases for V and 1 base for J; bases not matched to a gene: 7. Germline CDR1 is MNHEY and CDR2 is SMNVEV (reference sequence). CDR3 length: 15 amino acids. The CDR3 coding sequence is TGTGCCAGCACCCCGACTAGCGGGCCATCCTACGAGCAGTACTTC. This encodes CASTPTSGPSYEQYF.

The chain joins TRBV7-2 to TRBJ2-5; a weak D match, TRBD2 (5 bases). This CDR3 spans 15 amino acids. Germline CDR1 SGHTA, CDR2 FQGNSA. Trimming stripped 1 base from V and 0 bases from J, with 9 bases between. The CDR3 DNA is TGTGCCAGCAGCTTAGGAGGGCGGTACCAAGAGACCCAGTACTTC. Translation gives CASSLGGRYQETQYF.

V usage is TRBV19 and J usage is TRBJ2-2; 7 bases align to TRBD1. The V and J ends lost 10 bases and 1 base, in that order; junction bases with no gene match: 6. Germline CDR1 LNHDA, CDR2 SQIVND (reference sequence). This CDR3 has 14 amino acids. The CDR3 spells CATTGQLNTGELFF. The CDR3 DNA reads as TGTGCCACCACGGGACAGCTGAACACCGGGGAGCTGTTTTTT.

The rearrangement uses TRBV19 and TRBJ2-1, with 11 positions matching TRBD2. J lost 1 base, V lost 5 bases, and 1 base had no gene match. Germline V gene sequence: CDR1 LNHDA, CDR2 SQIVND (reference sequence). This CDR3 region has 15 residues. CDR3 nucleotides: TGTGCCAGTAGTGGGACTAGCGGATCCTACAATGAGCAGTTCTTC. Protein: CASSGTSGSYNEQFF.

The chain is built from TRBV3-1 (or the pseudogene TRBV3-2) and TRBJ1-1, with TRBD1 matching over 7 bases. The junction had 12 bases not matched to a gene; V was cut back by 2 bases and J by 3 bases. This CDR3 spans 17 amino acids. Germline CDR1 LGHDT, CDR2 YNNKEL (reference sequence). The DNA for the CDR3 is TGTGCCAGCAGCCAACCCCCACAGGGGCTGGAGGACACTGAAGCTTTCTTT. Its protein product is CASSQPPQGLEDTEAFF.

V is TRBV7-3 and J is TRBJ2-7; 7 bases align to TRBD1. This CDR3 region has 14 residues. V lost 5 bases and J lost 1; bases outside the gene matches: 5. Germline loops: CDR1 SGHTA, CDR2 FQGTGA. CDR3 sequence reads: CASSPGQASYEQYF. The CDR3, as DNA: TGTGCCAGCAGCCCAGGACAGGCTTCCTACGAGCAGTACTTC.

The rearrangement joins TRBV25-1 to TRBJ2-7; TRBD1 matches at 7 bases. The J segment lost 9 bases and the V segment lost 3 bases, leaving 14 bases of the junction unmatched. This CDR3 has 15 amino acids. Per the germline V gene, CDR1 is MGHDK and CDR2 is SYGVNS. The CDR3 DNA sequence: TGTGCCAGCAGTGATCCTGGGACAGCCCATTATGGGCAGTACTTC. It yields the protein CASSDPGTAHYGQYF.

The rearrangement links TRBV28 to TRBJ1-1; 7 nucleotides line up with TRBD1. CDR3 length: 17 amino acids. The V gene end was trimmed by 4 bases and the J gene end by 0 bases; junction bases not matched to a gene: 11. Germline V CDR1 and CDR2: MDHEN, SYDVKM. The CDR3 here is CASSYTGTVFMNTEAFF. In DNA, the CDR3 is TGTGCCAGCAGTTACACCGGGACAGTTTTCATGAACACTGAAGCTTTCTTT.

V is TRBV11-3 and J is TRBJ2-5, with TRBD2 as a possible D gene (5 bases). The germline V and J ends were trimmed by 2 bases and 0 bases, with 7 bases remaining between them. CDR3 length equals 14 residues. Germline CDR1 SGHNT, CDR2 YENEEA. The CDR3 sequence: CASSLYGDQETQYF. The CDR3 nucleotides are TGTGCCAGCAGCTTATACGGGGACCAAGAGACCCAGTACTTC.

This chain joins TRBV19 and TRBJ1-2; 9 positions agree with TRBD1. The V segment lost 7 bases and the J segment 4 bases; nucleotides outside the gene matches: 4. CDR1 is LNHDA, CDR2 SQIVND, per germline (reference sequence). The CDR3 is 13 residues long. The CDR3 spells CASTQTGGYGYTF. In DNA, the CDR3 is TGTGCCAGTACCCAGACAGGGGGCTATGGCTACACCTTC.

The rearrangement links TRBV5-1 to TRBJ1-4, with TRBD1 matching over 8 bases. Per germline, CDR1 SGHRS and CDR2 YFSETQ. Germline trimming cut 4 bases from V and 4 bases from J; bases unmatched to any gene: 9. There are 16 residues in the CDR3. The CDR3 DNA reads TGCGCCAGCAGCCCGCCGGGGACAGGCGGTAATGAAAAACTGTTTTTT. This translates into CASSPPGTGGNEKLFF.

This clone has a handful of counts. This chain uses TRBV7-2 with TRBJ1-1; 7 positions match TRBD1. Trimming removed 5 bases from V and 3 bases from J; junction bases left unmatched: 6. Germline-derived CDR1 and CDR2 are SGHTA and FQGNSA. This CDR3 region has 14 residues. CDR3 sequence reads: CASSPQQGYTEAFF. In DNA, the CDR3 is TGTGCCAGCAGCCCCCAACAGGGGTACACTGAAGCTTTCTTT.

The sample holds one count of this clone. This rearrangement joins TRBV30 to TRBJ2-1, with 13 bases fitting TRBD2. The trim removed 4 bases at V and 5 bases at J, leaving 5 bases unmatched. The CDR3 is 15 residues long. Germline V gene lookup returns CDR1 GTSNPN and CDR2 SVGIG (reference sequence). CDR3 region: CAWKPGTSGNNEQFF. CDR3 in DNA: TGTGCCTGGAAACCAGGGACTAGCGGGAACAATGAGCAGTTCTTC. The full variable domain, rest sourced from reference TRBV30 and TRBJ2-1, is SQTIHQWPATLVQPVGSPLSLECTVEGTSNPNLYWYRQAAGRGLQLLFYSVGIGQISSEVPQNLSASRPQDRQFILSSKKLLLSDSGFYLCAWKPGTSGNNEQFFGPGTRLTVL.

The J gene is TRBJ2-1, the V gene TRBV27; 13 nucleotides match TRBD2. J lost 4 bases, V lost 4 bases, and 13 bases had no gene match. CDR1 is MNHEY, CDR2 SMNVEV, per germline (reference sequence). The CDR3 has 19 residues. This chain's CDR3 is CASSSYGTSGVSVYNEQFF. CDR3 in DNA: TGTGCCAGCAGTTCCTACGGGACTAGCGGGGTCTCGGTTTACAATGAGCAGTTCTTC.

The chain is built from TRBV11-2 and TRBJ2-7; 12 bases line up with TRBD2. The J call may be wrong; the DNA end is better matched by TRBJ2-1. Germline CDR1 SGHAT, CDR2 FQNNGV. CDR3 length: 15 residues. This CDR3 is CASSSSGRAWNEQFF. The CDR3 nucleotides are TGTGCCAGCAGCTCTAGCGGGAGGGCGTGGAATGAGCAGTTCTTC.

The chain uses TRBV28 and TRBJ1-5, with D unclear. There are 14 residues in the CDR3. V was cut by 3 bases and J by 3 bases, with 9 bases left in between. CDR1 and CDR2 (germline): MDHEN, SYDVKM. CDR3 region: CASSLGRNNQPQHF. The CDR3 DNA reads TGTGCCAGCAGTTTGGGCAGAAACAATCAGCCCCAGCATTTT.

CDR3 DNA: TGTGCCAGCAGTTCAAACCGGGACAGGGGAAGAGGTTTGAGCTATGGCTACACCTTC. Residues: CASSSNRDRGRGLSYGYTF. The chain joins TRBV27 to TRBJ1-2; TRBD1 matches at 10 bases. Germline-derived CDR1 and CDR2 are MNHEY and SMNVEV (reference sequence). The CDR3 is 19 residues long. V shed 4 bases and J 4 bases; nucleotides not matched to a gene: 18.

The CDR3 nucleotides read TGCGCCAGCAGAGGGGATGGAAATGAAGCTTTCTTT. This encodes CASRGDGNEAFF. The chain employs TRBV5-1 and TRBJ1-1; tentative D call: TRBD1 (5 bases). CDR3 length: 12 amino acids. Trimming removed 5 bases from V and 7 bases from J, with 12 bases in between. The germline V gene encodes CDR1 SGHRS and CDR2 YFSETQ.

The J gene is TRBJ1-1, the V gene TRBV4-3; D might be TRBD1 (5 bases). This CDR3 spans 14 amino acids. Trimming removed 7 bases at V and 4 bases at J, with 16 bases between. Looked up from germline, CDR1 is LGHNA and CDR2 is YSLEER. As DNA, the CDR3 is TGCGCCAGCAAAGAATCCGGGGGTGGCACTGAAGCTTTCTTT. Its translation is CASKESGGGTEAFF.

V usage is TRBV10-3 and J usage is TRBJ1-1, with D perhaps TRBD1 (5 bases). Trimming stripped 4 bases from V and 0 bases from J, with 6 bases between. This CDR3 is built from 13 residues. From germline, CDR1 is ENHRY and CDR2 SYGVKD. The CDR3 loop is CAISGQLNTEAFF. Written as DNA, the CDR3 is TGTGCCATCAGTGGACAGCTGAACACTGAAGCTTTCTTT.

The chain uses TRBV28 and TRBJ2-1, with a weak D call TRBD1 (5 bases). Trimming removed 8 bases from V and 3 bases from J, with 11 bases in between. Germline CDR1 reads MDHEN; CDR2 reads SYDVKM. The CDR3 has 13 amino acids. The CDR3 sequence is CASGARIYNEQFF. The DNA of the CDR3 is TGTGCCAGCGGGGCACGTATCTACAATGAGCAGTTCTTC.

The rearrangement uses TRBV7-9 and TRBJ2-5; D gene unclear. This CDR3 spans 13 amino acids. From germline, CDR1 is SEHNR and CDR2 FQNEAQ (reference sequence). V shed 7 bases and J shed 2 bases, with 11 bases lying between them. CDR3 sequence: CASTPSWQETQYF. As DNA, the CDR3 is TGTGCCAGCACCCCAAGCTGGCAAGAGACCCAGTACTTC.